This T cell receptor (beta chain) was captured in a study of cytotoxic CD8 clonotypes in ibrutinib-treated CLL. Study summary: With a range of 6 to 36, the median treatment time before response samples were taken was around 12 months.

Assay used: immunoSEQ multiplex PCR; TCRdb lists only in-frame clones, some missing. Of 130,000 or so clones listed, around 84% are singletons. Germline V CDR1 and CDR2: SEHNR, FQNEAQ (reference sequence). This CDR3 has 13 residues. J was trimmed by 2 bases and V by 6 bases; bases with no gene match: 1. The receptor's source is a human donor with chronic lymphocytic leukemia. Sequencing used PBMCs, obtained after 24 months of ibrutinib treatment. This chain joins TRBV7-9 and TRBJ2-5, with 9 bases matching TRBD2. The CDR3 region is CASRGLAQETQYF. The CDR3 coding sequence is TGTGCCAGCAGGGGACTAGCTCAAGAGACCCAGTACTTC.